This TCR beta chain was captured in a study of cytomegalovirus exposure and HLA in healthy donors (dated by TCRdb to between 2016 and 2019). For the wider study: In an earlier analysis of around 540 of the donors, under 300 Gb of sequence data and 100 million or so unique TCR beta sequences from some 170 million T cells were reported. Approximately 300 gigabases of sequencing data and around 90 million unique TCR sequences made up an early release that covered nearly 650 HLA-typed donors. Of the roughly 410 genotyped donors, 81% were placed in the genetic ancestry cluster associated with self-reported Caucasian donors. The study aimed to test whether cataloging public T cell receptors could reveal signatures of past pathogen exposure. The study used immunosequencing to profile the T cell repertoires of about 670 subjects and linked those repertoires to cytomegalovirus serostatus. In addition to the first cohort of 666 subjects, a separate validation cohort of under 150 different subjects was used. To predict cytomegalovirus infection status, the study brought together high-throughput TCR immunosequencing, statistical association of individual TCRs with disease status, and machine learning. A later analysis re-analyzed previously published TCR beta repertoires from 600 to 850 donors and added high-resolution HLA genotyping to study TCR occurrence patterns. The later analysis used no new phenotypic data to find candidate immune exposures, relying instead on TCR beta sequences and their occurrence across donors. An earlier analysis of roughly 600 of the donors used high-throughput TCR beta sequencing to judge whether each TCR beta V gene segment behaved as functional or pseudogenic. Alongside the repertoire data, information on donor age, sex, ethnicity and CMV serostatus was compiled. A later genetic analysis took genome-wide SNP genotypes for about 65% of the roughly 670 donors and used that subset as a discovery cohort. All discovery cohort repertoires had been generated using a single sequencing platform. Both class I and class II loci were covered by HLA typing, at four-digit resolution. The number of donors typed differed by locus, with 629-630 for A, B, C, DRB1 and DQB1, more than 500 for DQA1, 600 to 610 for DPA1, and some 470 for DPB1. Four or five DR-DQ haplotypes were handled as single units for association and clustering because linkage in the cohort was strong. Across 300 to 400 genotyped donors of the cohort, an average of approximately 240,000 unique TCR beta nucleotide sequences per donor were sequenced, and approximately 17% of those sequences were non-productive. Broad study findings and their caveats: In both the original and validation cohorts, the classifier was reported to diagnose cytomegalovirus status with high specificity and sensitivity. It was suggested by the authors that the approach could potentially be generalized to other disease states and immunological phenotypes. Correlated functional status among segregating V segments might be attributable to linkage disequilibrium, but an unknown experimental factor could not be ruled out. The presence/absence analyses assumed that sequencing depth was roughly uniform across donors, and that assumption may not be true. Because some donors lacked HLA typing at each locus, the association tests relied only on the typed subset. In an earlier analysis of a few hundred of the donors, most TCR beta V segments were observed in productive rearrangements about 87% or about 30% of the time, broadly matching IMGT annotations. A cluster of highly shared sequence variants was judged likely to be a technical artifact of the sequencing pipeline. Most CMV-associated TCR beta chains appeared to be HLA-restricted in a later analysis, and the HLA associations seemed to be driven largely by CMV exposure. A total of roughly 160 TCR beta chains were listed by the study as associated with cytomegalovirus. The 87-base-pair reads could not distinguish some IMGT-functional V segments, including TRBV6-2 and TRBV6-3, so those segments were excluded. Several of the top co-occurrence clusters appeared to be linked to parvovirus B19, influenza, CMV and Epstein-Barr virus, according to a later analysis. Because counts were too low, roughly 17 rarely observed V segments, including chromosome 9 orphons, were left out of the earlier analysis of approximately 580 of the donors. In a later analysis, around 15,000 TCR beta sequences were associated with specific HLA alleles at a false discovery rate of 0.05. When HLA alleles, especially DR and DQ, strongly co-occurred, TCR associations were difficult to assign to individual alleles. In a later genetic analysis, fewer N-insertions in productive TCRs were reported among donors in an Asian-associated ancestry cluster than the approximately 630-donor mean. In vitro tests confirmed that a few of the cytomegalovirus-associated TCR beta chains recognize cytomegalovirus antigens. A further reported finding was that TCR beta sequences accurately predicted the HLA-A and HLA-B alleles for most subjects in the first cohort. A later genetic analysis associated a missense DCLRE1C variant with V-gene and J-gene trimming of TCR beta chains, and an independent cohort replicated the association. The only immune exposure information available for the cohort was CMV serostatus. A later analysis found that TCR association rates varied across HLA loci, with DRB1 alleles showing the most associated TCRs and HLA-C alleles the fewest. Compared with equally common non-associated chains, HLA-associated TCR beta chains in a later analysis were more clonally expanded and had lower generation probabilities. Most TCR sequences were seen in very few donors, while some public TCRs were found in many individuals. In this cohort, only TCR beta chains were sequenced, and detectable features were limited by the absence of alpha or paired-chain data.

This clone was seen only a few times. Its target antigen remains unknown. The record has no base qualities; no much larger clone is one base away. V loses 7 bases, J loses 14 bases, and the germline ends lie 17 bases apart. CDR1 and CDR2 are drawn from the germline V gene: MNHEY, SVGAGI. Spanning cysteine to phenylalanine, the CDR3 consists of 11 amino acids. Only CDR3 DNA remains: 33 bases, in frame from the first base. In total, over 600 healthy bone marrow donors made up the cohort. Cohort members were all nominally healthy when sampled, although unrecorded immune exposures were likely present. The donor tested CMV seropositive, placing the donor among the 290 or so seropositive members of the cohort. A peripheral blood sample was provided by each donor, and peripheral blood mononuclear cells were used for TCR beta sequencing. The Qiagen DNeasy Blood Extraction Kit was used to extract genomic DNA from the blood cell samples.

Library method: the immunoSEQ multiplex PCR assay. A mixture of 60 forward primers for TCR Vbeta segments and 13 reverse primers for TCR Jbeta segments was used in the multiplex PCR. A multiplex PCR assay on genomic DNA amplified the CDR3 region of rearranged TCR beta genes. The Illumina HiSeq System was used to sequence the amplified TCR beta libraries as 87-base-pair reads. Concerning the study's data processing: A later analysis tallied approximately 87 million unique TCR beta chains across the 666 repertoires, and some 10 million of those chains were shared by two or more donors. To remove PCR and sequencing errors, raw reads were error-corrected and collapsed into unique sequences using a nearest-neighbor algorithm that merged closely related sequences. V, D and J gene segments were assigned by aligning CDR3 sequences to IMGT reference sequences. For a sequence to be retained, at least a six-nucleotide match to both a V gene segment and a J gene segment was required. A rearrangement counted as productive if the CDR3 had no stop codons and remained in frame with V and J, and every other rearrangement counted as non-productive. CDR3 was defined according to IMGT convention as the region running from the second conserved V-encoded cysteine to the conserved J-encoded phenylalanine. The earlier analysis of 587 of the donors excluded any sequence lacking an unambiguous match to a single V gene segment. An earlier analysis of around 600 of the donors classified V segments as functional when productive rearrangements were above 56.7% and as segregating when the standard deviation between donors was above 5%. To diagnose cytomegalovirus status from the catalog of TCR beta chain sequences, a statistical classification framework was built. In a later analysis, TCR nucleotide sequences were compared against IMGT/GENE-DB human TR gene sequences so that V and J genes could be assigned. In a later analysis, CDR3 sequences and most-parsimonious VDJ recombination scenarios were assigned using the TCRdist pipeline. In a later analysis, each TCR beta chain was defined by its CDR3 amino acid sequence together with its V-gene family, and reads without a unique V-gene family were excluded. In a later analysis, approximately 590 highly shared, low-generation-probability nucleotide sequences were removed to address suspected cross-contamination and a sequencing artifact. In a later analysis, a clonal expansion index was calculated for each public chain from normalized within-repertoire ranks of inferred template counts. Generation probabilities in a later analysis came from a VDJ recombination model fitted to out-of-frame rearrangements, and those results were checked against IGoR. A later analysis scored TCR-TCR, TCR-HLA and TCR-CMV co-occurrence with hypergeometric tests, applying a repertoire-size bias correction to TCR pairs. To estimate false discovery rates, a later analysis permuted the HLA or CMV assignments 20 times. In a later analysis, co-occurring TCRs were grouped using DBSCAN, and TCRdist sequence similarity was added for clustering within HLA-allele-positive subsets. Repertoires with fewer than 30,000 or more than 120,000 public chains, plus five repertoires with anomalous nucleotide sharing, were excluded from co-occurrence clustering. Imported from immuneACCESS, the table was reduced by TCRdb to in-frame sequences with V and J called. These copies leave out some clones; in studies compared against another copy, an unresolved V gene accounts for under half, and the cause of the remainder is not known. V and J calls and clone size are given by that table; D and trimming were obtained from the DNA. In this sample the table shows around 64,000 clones, 70% to 75% of which occur a single time. The ten largest make up almost 7% of the sample.

The chain couples TRBV6-5 to TRBJ1-2; TRBD1 could be the D gene, as 5 bases match. Sequencing was done on a sample of PBMCs. The clonotype was recovered from a man aged 25 to 45 in good health and CMV-seropositive. The nucleotides are TGTGCCAGCACAAGGGGCAGTTATGAAACCTTC. It specifies CASTRGSYETF.